This TCR beta chain came from a study of neurological immune-mediated disorders. Findings and limits, study-wide: Whereas HTLV-1-associated myelopathy showed the most TCR clonal expansion, multiple sclerosis showed the least, with levels below those of healthy controls.

MiXCR, applied by TCRdb to the 5' RACE reads, yields one record per CDR3 protein. The repertoire has fewer than 75,000 distinct CDR3 sequences, around 3.7% of them found once; the top ten carry about 3.5%. From germline, CDR1 is SGHRS and CDR2 YFSETQ. The CDR3 is 15 amino acids. Trimming removed 4 bases from V and 1 base from J; junction bases left unmatched: 7. The sample holds many counts of this clonotype. Its specificity is not known. The sequencing sample was made of PBMCs. The source is a man aged 40-50 years with multiple sclerosis. This chain joins TRBV5-1 and TRBJ1-1; 7 nucleotides match TRBD1. The CDR3 here is CASSPDRVGNTEAFF. For the CDR3, the DNA is TGCGCCAGCAGCCCCGACAGGGTGGGGAACACTGAAGCTTTCTTT.